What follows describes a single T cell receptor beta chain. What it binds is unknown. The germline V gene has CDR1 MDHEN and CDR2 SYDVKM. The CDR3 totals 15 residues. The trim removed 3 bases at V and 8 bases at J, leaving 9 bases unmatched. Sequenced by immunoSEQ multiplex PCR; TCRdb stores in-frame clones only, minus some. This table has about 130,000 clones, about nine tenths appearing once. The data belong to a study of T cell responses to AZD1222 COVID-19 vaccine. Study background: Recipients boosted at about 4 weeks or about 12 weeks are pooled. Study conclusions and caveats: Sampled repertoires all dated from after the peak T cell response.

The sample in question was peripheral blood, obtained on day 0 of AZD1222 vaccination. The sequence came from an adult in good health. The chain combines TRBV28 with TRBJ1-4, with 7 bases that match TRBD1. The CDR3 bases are TGTGCCAGCAGTTTTCTAAGACAGGGTGAGGAAAAACTGTTTTTT. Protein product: CASSFLRQGEEKLFF. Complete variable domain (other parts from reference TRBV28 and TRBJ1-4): DVKVTQSSRYLVKRTGEKVFLECVQDMDHENMFWYRQDPGLGLRLIYFSYDVKMKEKGDIPEGYSVSREKKERFSLILESASTNQTSMYLCASSFLRQGEEKLFFGSGTQLSVL.